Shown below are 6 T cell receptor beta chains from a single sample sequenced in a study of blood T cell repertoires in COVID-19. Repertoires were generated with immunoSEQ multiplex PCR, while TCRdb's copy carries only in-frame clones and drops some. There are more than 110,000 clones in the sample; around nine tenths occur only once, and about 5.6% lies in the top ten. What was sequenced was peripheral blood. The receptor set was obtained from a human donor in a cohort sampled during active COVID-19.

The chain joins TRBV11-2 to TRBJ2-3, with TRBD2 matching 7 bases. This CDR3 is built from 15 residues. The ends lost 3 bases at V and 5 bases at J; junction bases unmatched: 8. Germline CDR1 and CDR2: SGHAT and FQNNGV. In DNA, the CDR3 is TGTGCCAGCAGCTTGGGGGGGATTGGCGGAGATACGCAGTATTTT. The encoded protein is CASSLGGIGGDTQYF.

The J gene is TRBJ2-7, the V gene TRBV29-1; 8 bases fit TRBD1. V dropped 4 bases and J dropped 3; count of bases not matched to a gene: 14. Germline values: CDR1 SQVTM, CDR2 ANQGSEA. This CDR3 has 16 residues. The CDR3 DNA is TGCAGCGTTGGCTCGGCTGAACAGGGGGAGAACTACGAGCAGTACTTC. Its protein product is CSVGSAEQGENYEQYF.

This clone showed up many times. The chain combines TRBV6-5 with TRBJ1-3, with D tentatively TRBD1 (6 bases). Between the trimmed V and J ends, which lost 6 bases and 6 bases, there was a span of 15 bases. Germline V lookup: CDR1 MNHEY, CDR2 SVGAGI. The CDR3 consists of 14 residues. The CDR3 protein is CASRQQGAENTIYF. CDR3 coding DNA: TGTGCCAGCAGACAACAGGGAGCGGAAAACACCATATATTTT.

CDR3 loop: CASRLAPGGTPSGWEQYF. CDR3 coding DNA: TGTGCCAGCAGACTGGCCCCCGGTGGGACACCCTCGGGGTGGGAGCAGTACTTC. V usage is TRBV28 and J usage is TRBJ2-7; D may be TRBD1 (6 bases). The CDR3 loop spans 18 amino acids. Germline V CDR1 and CDR2: MDHEN, SYDVKM. V shed 6 bases and J shed 7 bases, with 31 bases lying between them.

The CDR3 DNA follows: TGTGCCAGCAGTGGGGACAGGGGTGAAAAACTGTTTTTT. It is translated as CASSGDRGEKLFF. The rearrangement joins TRBV2 to TRBJ1-4, with 10 bases matching TRBD1. Germline V gene lookup returns CDR1 SNHLY and CDR2 FYNNEI. The J segment lost 7 bases and the V segment lost 4 bases, leaving 0 bases of the junction unmatched. CDR3 length: 13 residues. Looking up the rest from reference TRBV2 and TRBJ1-4 gives the full variable domain: EPEVTQTPSHQVTQMGQEVILRCVPISNHLYFYWYRQILGQKVEFLVSFYNNEISEKSEIFDDQFSVERPDGSNFTLKIRSTKLEDSAMYFCASSGDRGEKLFFGSGTQLSVL.

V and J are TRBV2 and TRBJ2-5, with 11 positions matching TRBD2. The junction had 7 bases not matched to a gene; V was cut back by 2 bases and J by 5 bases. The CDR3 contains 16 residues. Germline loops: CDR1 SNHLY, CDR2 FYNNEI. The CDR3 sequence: CASSEYSASGGETQYF. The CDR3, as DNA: TGTGCCAGCAGTGAATATAGTGCTAGCGGGGGGGAGACCCAGTACTTC.